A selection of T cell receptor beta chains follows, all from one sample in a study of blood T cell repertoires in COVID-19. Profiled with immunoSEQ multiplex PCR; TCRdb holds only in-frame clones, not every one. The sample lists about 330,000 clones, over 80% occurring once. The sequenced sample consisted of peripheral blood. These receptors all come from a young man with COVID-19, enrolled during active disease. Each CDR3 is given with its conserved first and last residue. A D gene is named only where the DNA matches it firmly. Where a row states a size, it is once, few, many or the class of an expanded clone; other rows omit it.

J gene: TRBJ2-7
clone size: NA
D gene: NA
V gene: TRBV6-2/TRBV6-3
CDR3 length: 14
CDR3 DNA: TGTGCCAGCAGTTACTCAGGGGCAACCTACGAGCAGTACTTC
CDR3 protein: CASSYSGATYEQYF

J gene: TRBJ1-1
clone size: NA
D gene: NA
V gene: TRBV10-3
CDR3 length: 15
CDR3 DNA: TGTGCCACCCGCCTCAATCCCCAGGGCGTAACTGAAGCTTTCTTT
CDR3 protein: CATRLNPQGVTEAFF

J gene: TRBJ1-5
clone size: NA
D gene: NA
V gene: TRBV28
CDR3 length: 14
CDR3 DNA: TGTGCCAGCAGTCCTTTTGAAGCGGATCAGCCCCAGCATTTT
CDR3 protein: CASSPFEADQPQHF

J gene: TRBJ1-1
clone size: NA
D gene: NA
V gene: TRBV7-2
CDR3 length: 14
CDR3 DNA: TGTGCCAGCAGCTTAGGGGCCCTGAACACTGAAGCTTTCTTT
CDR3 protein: CASSLGALNTEAFF

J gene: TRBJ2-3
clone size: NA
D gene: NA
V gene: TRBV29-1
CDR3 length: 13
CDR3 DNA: TGCAGCGTTAAACGGGAGAGCACAGATACGCAGTATTTT
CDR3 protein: CSVKRESTDTQYF

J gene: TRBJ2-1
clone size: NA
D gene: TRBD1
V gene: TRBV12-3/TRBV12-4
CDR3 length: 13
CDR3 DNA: TGTGCCACCAAGGACAGGGGATACAATGAGCAGTTCTTC
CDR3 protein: CATKDRGYNEQFF

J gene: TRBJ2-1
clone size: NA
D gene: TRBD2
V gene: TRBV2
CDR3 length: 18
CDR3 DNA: TGTGCCAGCATCAGAGTTGGAACTAGCGGTCAGAGGGGCAATGAGCAGTTCTTC
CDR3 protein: CASIRVGTSGQRGNEQFF

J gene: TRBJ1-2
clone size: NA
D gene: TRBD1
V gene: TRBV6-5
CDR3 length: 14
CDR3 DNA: TGTGCCAGCAGTTACGACAGGGGGTACTATGGCTACACCTTC
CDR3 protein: CASSYDRGYYGYTF

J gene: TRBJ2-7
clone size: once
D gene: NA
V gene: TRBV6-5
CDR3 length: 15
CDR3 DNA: TGTGCCAGCAGTATTCTACAGGTGGCGAGAAACGAGCAGTACTTC
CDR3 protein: CASSILQVARNEQYF

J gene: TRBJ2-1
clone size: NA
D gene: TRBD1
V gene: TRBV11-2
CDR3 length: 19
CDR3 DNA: TGTGCCAGCAGCTTGCGAGGGGTCCAAACAGGGGGCGAAGACAATGAGCAGTTCTTC
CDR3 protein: CASSLRGVQTGGEDNEQFF

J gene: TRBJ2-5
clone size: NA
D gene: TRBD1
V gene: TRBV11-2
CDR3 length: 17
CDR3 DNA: TGTGCCAGCAGCTTCGGACAGGGGGAAATATTGCAAGAGACCCAGTACTTC
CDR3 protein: CASSFGQGEILQETQYF

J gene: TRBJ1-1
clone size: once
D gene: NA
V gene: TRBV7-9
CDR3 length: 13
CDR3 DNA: TGTGCCAGCAGCTTATTCATGAACACTGAAGCTTTCTTT
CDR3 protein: CASSLFMNTEAFF

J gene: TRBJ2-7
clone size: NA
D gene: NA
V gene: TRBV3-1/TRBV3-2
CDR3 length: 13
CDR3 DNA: TGTGCCAGCAGCCCCGCCCCAGGCTACGAGCAGTACTTC
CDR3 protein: CASSPAPGYEQYF

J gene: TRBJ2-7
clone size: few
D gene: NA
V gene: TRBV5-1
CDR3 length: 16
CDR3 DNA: TGCGCCAGCAGCCTGGGTAGCCAGGGGCGATCCTACGAGCAGTACTTC
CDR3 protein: CASSLGSQGRSYEQYF

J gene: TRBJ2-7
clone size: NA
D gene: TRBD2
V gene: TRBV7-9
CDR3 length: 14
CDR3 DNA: TGTGCCAGCAGCTTAAGGACTAGCGGGTACGAGCAGTACTTC
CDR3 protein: CASSLRTSGYEQYF

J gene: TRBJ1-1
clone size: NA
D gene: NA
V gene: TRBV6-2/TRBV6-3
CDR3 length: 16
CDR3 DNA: TGTGCCAGCAGTTACGGGCCAGGCTCAGGGAACACTGAAGCTTTCTTT
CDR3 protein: CASSYGPGSGNTEAFF

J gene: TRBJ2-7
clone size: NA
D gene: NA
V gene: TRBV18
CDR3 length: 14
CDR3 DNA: TGTGCCAGCTCACCAGGTGGGCGGGGTGGGGAGCAGTACTTC
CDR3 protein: CASSPGGRGGEQYF

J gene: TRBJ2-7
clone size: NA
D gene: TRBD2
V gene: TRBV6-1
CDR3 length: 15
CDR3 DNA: TGTGCCAGCAGTGAAGCTGCCGGGACTACCTACGAGCAGTACTTC
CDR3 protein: CASSEAAGTTYEQYF

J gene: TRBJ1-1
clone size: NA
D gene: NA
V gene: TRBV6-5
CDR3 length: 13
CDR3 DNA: TGTGCCAGCCTGGGACATTGGAACACTGAAGCTTTCTTT
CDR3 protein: CASLGHWNTEAFF

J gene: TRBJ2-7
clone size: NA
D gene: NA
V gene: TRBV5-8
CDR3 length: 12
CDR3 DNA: TGTGCCAGCCAGTGGCAGGTTGATGAGCAGTACTTC
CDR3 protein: CASQWQVDEQYF

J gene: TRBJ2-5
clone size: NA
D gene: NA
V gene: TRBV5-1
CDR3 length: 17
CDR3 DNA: TGCGCCAGCAGCTTGGGTACTAGTCGGGGTAACCAAGAGACCCAGTACTTC
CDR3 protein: CASSLGTSRGNQETQYF

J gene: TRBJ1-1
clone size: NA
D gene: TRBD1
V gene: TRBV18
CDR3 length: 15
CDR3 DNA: TGTGCCAGCTCAACACAGACAGGGATAGGCGCTGAAGCTTTCTTT
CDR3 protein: CASSTQTGIGAEAFF